Listed here is a single T cell receptor (beta chain). The sample is drawn from a study of OX40 agonist ivuxolimab in advanced cancers. Overall study context: Partial responses were recorded for three patients, including one with hepatocellular carcinoma and two with cutaneous melanoma.

The repertoire was sequenced with immunoSEQ multiplex PCR; TCRdb's copy has only in-frame clones and lacks some. The table includes 100,000 to 150,000 clones, under 95% detected once. Per the germline V gene, CDR1 is SGHTA and CDR2 is FQGTGA. This CDR3 is 18 amino acids long. V shed 5 bases, J shed 8 bases, and the junction held 14 bases outside the gene matches. Autoimmune disease history or systemic immunosuppression was exclusionary. The sequences come from CD4+ or CD8+ T cells sorted from blood, collected in a trial of the OX40 agonist ivuxolimab. This chain connects TRBV7-3 to TRBJ2-1; 14 bases align to TRBD2. This receptor was obtained from an adult with an advanced solid tumor such as melanoma, head and neck, liver or kidney cancer. For the CDR3, the DNA is TGTGCCAGCAGCATACACCCACCCGGGACTAGCGGGAGAGATGAGCAGTTCTTC. Translation: CASSIHPPGTSGRDEQFF.